The source of this TCR beta chain is a study of T cell responses to AZD1222 COVID-19 vaccine. The CDR3 runs 14 residues. J lost 7 bases, V lost 5 bases, and 7 bases had no gene match. CDR1 is SEHNR, CDR2 FQNEAQ, per germline (reference sequence). TCRdb keeps only in-frame clones here, not all; method: immunoSEQ multiplex PCR. Of under 60,000 clones in the sample, around 91% are singletons; the top ten hold roughly 5.3%. Study results and limitations: Two doses of AZD1222 preceded a rise in Spike-specific TCR breadth and depth. Repertoire collection took place solely once the T cell response had peaked.

To note about this clone: Its antigen is unidentified.

The rearrangement joins TRBV7-9 to TRBJ1-4, with 7 bases fitting TRBD1. The sequencing used peripheral blood, collected 28 days after the second AZD1222 dose. This TCR came from an adult who received the AZD1222 COVID-19 vaccine. The CDR3 reads CASSRDREGEKLFF. The CDR3 bases are TGTGCCAGCAGCCGAGACAGGGAGGGTGAAAAACTGTTTTTT. Using reference TRBV7-9 and TRBJ1-4 for the parts outside the CDR3, the full variable domain is DTGVSQNPRHKITKRGQNVTFRCDPISEHNRLYWYRQTLGQGPEFLTYFQNEAQLEKSRLLSDRFSAERPKGSFSTLEIQRTEQGDSAMYLCASSRDREGEKLFFGSGTQLSVL.